This T cell receptor beta chain was obtained from a study of T cell responses to AZD1222 COVID-19 vaccine. A note on this clone: Its antigen is as yet unknown.

V lost 6 bases, J lost 6 bases, and 9 bases stayed unmatched. Germline CDR1 is MDHEN and CDR2 is SYDVKM. CDR3 length equals 15 residues. Study outcomes and limitations: Repertoire samples came only from after the peak T cell response.

Clones were sequenced by immunoSEQ multiplex PCR, and TCRdb holds only the in-frame ones, with some missing. The top ten clones hold 7.5% to 9.5% of a sample with around 140,000 clones, about 90% of them seen once. The TCR originated in an adult who received the MenACWY meningococcal vaccine as a control. The rearrangement uses TRBV28 and TRBJ2-1; 9 bases align to TRBD1. Sequencing was performed on peripheral blood, taken 28 days after the second dose of the MenACWY control vaccine. CDR3 in DNA: TGTGCCAGCAGCCCCACAGGGGGCAACGGCAATGAGCAGTTCTTC. Translation gives CASSPTGGNGNEQFF.